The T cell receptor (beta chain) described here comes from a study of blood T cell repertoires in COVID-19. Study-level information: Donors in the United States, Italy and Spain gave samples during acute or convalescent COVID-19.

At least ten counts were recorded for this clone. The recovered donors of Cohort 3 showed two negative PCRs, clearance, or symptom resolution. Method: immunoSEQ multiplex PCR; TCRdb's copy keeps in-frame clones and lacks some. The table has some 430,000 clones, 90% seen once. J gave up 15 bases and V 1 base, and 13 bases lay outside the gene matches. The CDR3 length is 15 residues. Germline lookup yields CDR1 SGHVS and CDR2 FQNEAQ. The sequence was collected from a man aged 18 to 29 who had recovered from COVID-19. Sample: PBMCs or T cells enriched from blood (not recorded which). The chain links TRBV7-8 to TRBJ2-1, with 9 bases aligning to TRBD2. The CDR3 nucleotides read TGTGCCAGCAGCTTAGAACTAGCGGGTACCCCGCCGGGGTTCTTC. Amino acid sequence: CASSLELAGTPPGFF.